This TCR beta chain emerged from a study of T cell clonality in common variable immunodeficiency. Study outcomes and limitations: In common variable immunodeficiency, TCR beta chains reportedly carried fewer deletions and N-nucleotide insertions.

This clone was seen only a few times. Its cognate antigen is unknown. The sample holds other DNA sequences that translate to the same CDR3. Assay used: immunoSEQ multiplex PCR; TCRdb lists only in-frame clones, some missing. Listed for the sample are tens of thousands of clones, none seen a single time. The sample was peripheral blood mononuclear cells. This receptor was taken from a human donor with common variable immunodeficiency.

The DNA read from the CDR3 is TGTGCCAGCAGTGAAGGACAGGGAAGCTCTGGAAACACC. It encodes CASSEGQGSSGNT. From start to end, the CDR3 is CASSEGQGSSGNTIYF. The chain combines TRBV6-1 with TRBJ1-3; 7 bases agree with TRBD1. The CDR3 end lies 3 residues beyond the end of the read and is filled in from the germline J gene. The CDR3 covers 16 residues. The trim removed 1 base at V and 0 bases at J, leaving 3 bases unmatched. The V gene's germline CDR1 is MNHNS and CDR2 SASEGT.